Here is one T cell receptor beta chain with its context. Its cognate antigen has yet to be identified. No quality values exist for individual bases; no much larger clone is one base distant. CDR1 and CDR2 were assigned from the germline V gene as SGHRS and YFSETQ. Including cysteine and phenylalanine, the CDR3 has 15 amino acids. The retained sequence is limited to the CDR3, 45 bases, with the frame set at the first base. The V end loses 0 bases and the J end loses 2 bases, and a stretch of 8 bases separates them. The sample originates from a study of TIL therapy for anti-PD-1-resistant metastatic lung cancer (dated by TCRdb to 2020 to 2022). Background on the whole study: Tumors were harvested prior to any PD-1/PD-L1 blockade, after which nivolumab was administered to patients, and lymphodepletion, expanded TIL infusion and IL-2 were given to patients who progressed. A median non-synonymous tumor mutation burden of about 1.5 mutations per megabase was determined across the cohort by whole-exome sequencing. Most of the cohort had lung adenocarcinoma, several tumors were EGFR-mutant and two were ALK-rearranged, and half of the patients were current or former smokers. T cell receptor beta sequencing of tumor and peripheral blood served to follow clonotypes across the tumor, the expanded TIL product, and serial blood samples. Enrolled patients had a median age of around 50 years (range about 35-80) and a median tumor PD-L1 proportion score of around 5.6%. The full study reports these points: The baseline peripheral repertoire was partially replaced by infused TIL clonotypes, which then decayed over months, and persistence showed no apparent association with response. The study protocol defined all tumor marker inferences as exploratory. The cohort was highly selected, including more treatment-naive, never-smoker and oncogene-addicted patients than is typical, which limits generalizability.

The immunoSEQ v3 hsTCRB kit was used to amplify TCR beta CDR3 regions from genomic DNA through bias-controlled multiplex PCR. The TCR libraries were sequenced on an Illumina NextSeq 500 to 2 million to 2.5 million read pairs for survey level or about 4.5-6 million read pairs for deep level. The authors' pipeline ran thus. V, D and J genes were assigned, non-productive sequences were removed, and clonality was reported by immunoSEQ Analyzer software. To compare repertoires between infused TIL and blood, productive Simpson clonality was used along with the Morisita overlap index of productive TRB rearrangements. Absolute clonotype counts in blood were estimated as lymphocyte count times CD3+ fraction times the clone's productive frequency. This immuneACCESS table, as held by TCRdb, lists in-frame sequences with V and J called but not all clones. Of the missing ones, under half trace to an unresolved V gene in checked studies; the others have no known cause. V and J calls and clone size are as listed in that table; D and trimming were resolved from the DNA. The sample data list about 60,000 clones, and roughly 91% of these were observed just once. The ten largest clonotypes hold around 2.6% of the sample.

In light of the paper, this sample's time point label describes: pre-treatment sample, taken before nivolumab and TIL therapy. A phase I trial run at two centers enrolled adults with stage 4 NSCLC between 2017 and early 2020. The samples were obtained from a phase I trial that was single-arm and open-label and tested tumor-infiltrating lymphocyte therapy combined with nivolumab in advanced non-small cell lung cancer. Blood mononuclear cells were isolated from EDTA tubes by Ficoll gradient and were snap-frozen as pellets, and DNA was extracted with a Qiagen mini-prep kit. The chain couples TRBV5-1 to TRBJ2-2, with the D segment possibly TRBD1 or TRBD2, each aligning over 5 bases. The sample consisted of blood, taken at baseline. The sequence came from a person between 25 and 79 years old with non-small cell lung cancer. The DNA is TGCGCCAGCAGCTTGGGGGGGTCCAACACCGGGGAGCTGTTTTTT. This codes for CASSLGGSNTGELFF.